This TCR beta chain appears in the sequencing data of a study of blood T cell repertoires in COVID-19. Across the study: Samples taken during acute and convalescent COVID-19 were collected in the United States, Italy and Spain. In each case, the material was cDNA or gDNA derived from T cells, B-cell-depleted T cells, or PBMCs.

Authors' data handling: The authors estimated nucleated cell counts from reference gene primer amplification. Only in-frame clones appear in the TCRdb table, and some are missing; sequencing was by immunoSEQ multiplex PCR. Clone size and the V and J calls come from that table; the DNA yielded D and trimming. The sample yields about 220,000 clones, about four fifths seen once. The germline V gene has CDR1 LNHNV and CDR2 YYDKDF (reference sequence). The CDR3 spans 15 residues. J lost 7 bases, V lost 5 bases, and 9 bases had no gene match. Sequences were obtained from peripheral blood. The V call is TRBV15, the J call TRBJ2-1; TRBD1 matches 9 bases. The sequence derives from a woman between 65 and 79 years old with acute or convalescent COVID-19. The CDR3 DNA is TGTGCCACCAGCCCACAGGGGGCCCGTAATAATGAGCAGTTCTTC. Residues: CATSPQGARNNEQFF.